This TCR beta chain was documented in a study of identical twins. Findings and limits, study-wide: Modeled out-of-frame TCR alpha sharing in monozygotic twins fell below observed levels. Invariant T cells like MAIT and iNKT could partly confound the zero-insertion analyses.

This clonotype was counted many times. The antigen remains unidentified. TCRdb called the 5' RACE reads again in MiXCR, with one record for every CDR3 protein. In the table there are over 600,000 distinct CDR3 sequences, around 21% of which are singletons. This CDR3 has 16 residues. Unmatched junction bases numbered 7, after V lost 7 bases and J lost 0 bases. In germline, CDR1 is LNHDA, CDR2 SQIVND (reference sequence). These data were also reused for a study on T cells expressing NK-cell markers.

The chain couples TRBV19 to TRBJ2-1, with 9 nucleotides matching TRBD2. The sequence derives from a woman under 30 in good health. The specimen was PBMCs. The CDR3 DNA reads as TGTGCCAGTACCCGGACTAGCGCCAGCTCCTACAATGAGCAGTTCTTC. Translated, it gives CASTRTSASSYNEQFF.